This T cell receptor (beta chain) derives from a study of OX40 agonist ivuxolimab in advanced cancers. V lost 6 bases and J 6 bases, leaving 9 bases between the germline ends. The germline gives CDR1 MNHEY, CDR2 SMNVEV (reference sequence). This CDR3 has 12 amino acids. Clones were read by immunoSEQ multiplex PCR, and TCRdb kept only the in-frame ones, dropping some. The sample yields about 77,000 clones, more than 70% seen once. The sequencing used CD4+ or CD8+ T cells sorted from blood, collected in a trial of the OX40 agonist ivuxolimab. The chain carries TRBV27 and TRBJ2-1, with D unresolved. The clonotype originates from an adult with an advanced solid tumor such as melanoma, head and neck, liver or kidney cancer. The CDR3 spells CASSTRGNEQFF. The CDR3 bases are TGTGCCAGCAGCACCCGAGGCAATGAGCAGTTCTTC.